What follows describes a single TCR beta chain. The data were obtained in a study of shared T cell receptors in the human thymus. The CDR3 covers 14 residues. V was cut by 2 bases and J by 4 bases, with 12 bases left in between. CDR1 is LNHDA, CDR2 SQIVND, per germline (reference sequence). The assay was immunoSEQ multiplex PCR, and TCRdb's table has in-frame clones only and misses some. The sample lists hundreds of thousands of clones, around nine tenths occurring once. The data also belong to a second study, concerning human thymus T cells. As that study records: The thymus was resected at corrective cardiac surgery.

This chain connects TRBV19 to TRBJ2-7; D is possibly TRBD1 (5 bases). The sequence was collected from a boy under three years old with a congenital heart defect. Sequencing input: thymocytes. Here the CDR3 DNA reads TGTGCCAGTAGTATAACGATCAGGGTGTACGAGCAGTACTTC. This encodes CASSITIRVYEQYF.